Reported below is one TCR beta chain. No antigen is known for it. As for time point: peripheral blood 6 weeks after treatment start. Patients were diagnosed with urothelial carcinoma, either locally advanced or metastatic. Patients yielded 1 to 8 samples each, pretreatment and on-treatment. This CDR3 region has 14 residues. Germline-derived CDR1 and CDR2 are LNHNV and YYDKDF (reference sequence). V gave up 5 bases and J gave up 5 bases; unmatched junction bases: 9. The record originates from a study of PD-L1 blockade in urothelial cancer. Background on the study: Between 0 and 3 prior chemotherapy regimens had been given to patients.

Sequencing used immunoSEQ multiplex PCR; TCRdb keeps in-frame clones, though not all of them. The data show about 36,000 clones, more than 75% seen once. Study conclusions and caveats: Patients who had durable benefit saw their tumor-associated blood clones expand more at 3 weeks.

Source: PBMCs, taken around atezolizumab (anti-PD-L1) treatment. The receptor's source is a man aged 40-55 years with urothelial cancer. The chain is built from TRBV15 and TRBJ2-7; TRBD2 aligns across 7 bases. CDR3 coding DNA: TGTGCCACCAGCCTCGTCGGGGGGAGTCACGAGCAGTACTTC. It is translated as CATSLVGGSHEQYF.